What follows is one T cell receptor (beta chain) and its context. These data come from a study of blood T cell repertoires in COVID-19. About the study: In each case, the material was cDNA or gDNA derived from T cells, B-cell-depleted T cells, or PBMCs.

The trim removed 4 bases at V and 4 bases at J, leaving 2 bases unmatched. CDR3 length: 13 residues. CDR1 and CDR2 (germline): SNHLY, FYNNEI. Some clones are missing from TCRdb's copy, which holds only in-frame ones; the method was immunoSEQ multiplex PCR. This table holds around 69,000 clones, about 91% found once. This clonotype originated in a woman aged 45-60 years with active COVID-19. The sequenced material came from peripheral blood. The V call is TRBV2, the J call TRBJ2-3; TRBD1 aligns across 7 bases. CDR3 in amino acids: CASSGDSSDTQYF. DNA of the CDR3: TGTGCCAGCAGTGGGGACAGCTCAGATACGCAGTATTTT.